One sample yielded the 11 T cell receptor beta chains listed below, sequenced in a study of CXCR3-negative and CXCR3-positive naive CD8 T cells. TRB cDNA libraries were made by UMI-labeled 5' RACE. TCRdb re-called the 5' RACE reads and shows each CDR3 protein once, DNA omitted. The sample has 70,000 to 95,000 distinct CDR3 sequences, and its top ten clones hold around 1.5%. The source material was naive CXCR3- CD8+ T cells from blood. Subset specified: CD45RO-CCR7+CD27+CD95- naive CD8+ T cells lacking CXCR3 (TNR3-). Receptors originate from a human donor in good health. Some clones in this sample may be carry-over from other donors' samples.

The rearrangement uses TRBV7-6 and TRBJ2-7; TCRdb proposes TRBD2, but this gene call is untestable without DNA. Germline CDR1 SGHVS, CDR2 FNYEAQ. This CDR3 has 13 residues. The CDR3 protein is CASSLGTLSEQYF.

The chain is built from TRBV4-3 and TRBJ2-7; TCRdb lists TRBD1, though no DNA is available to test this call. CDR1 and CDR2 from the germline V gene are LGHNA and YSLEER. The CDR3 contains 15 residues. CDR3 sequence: CASSQSQGANYEQYF.

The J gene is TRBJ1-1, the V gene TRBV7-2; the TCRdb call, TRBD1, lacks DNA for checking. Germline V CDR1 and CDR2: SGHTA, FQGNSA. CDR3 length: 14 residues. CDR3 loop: CASSPNGGGPEAFF.

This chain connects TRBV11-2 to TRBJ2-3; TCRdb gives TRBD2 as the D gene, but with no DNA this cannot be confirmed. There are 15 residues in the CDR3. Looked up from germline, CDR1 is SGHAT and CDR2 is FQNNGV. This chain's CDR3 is CASSRGLAGTDTQYF.

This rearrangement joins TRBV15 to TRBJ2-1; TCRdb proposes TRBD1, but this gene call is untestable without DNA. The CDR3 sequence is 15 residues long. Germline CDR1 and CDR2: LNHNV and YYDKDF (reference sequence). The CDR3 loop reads CATSRDLVGGTPQFF.

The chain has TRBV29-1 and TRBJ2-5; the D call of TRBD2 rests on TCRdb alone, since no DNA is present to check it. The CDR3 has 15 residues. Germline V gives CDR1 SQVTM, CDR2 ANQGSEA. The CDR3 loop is CSVDERGNSQETQYF.

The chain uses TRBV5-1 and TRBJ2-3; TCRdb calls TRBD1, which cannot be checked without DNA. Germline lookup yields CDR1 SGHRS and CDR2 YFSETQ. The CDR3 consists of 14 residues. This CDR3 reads CASSFTGITDTQYF.

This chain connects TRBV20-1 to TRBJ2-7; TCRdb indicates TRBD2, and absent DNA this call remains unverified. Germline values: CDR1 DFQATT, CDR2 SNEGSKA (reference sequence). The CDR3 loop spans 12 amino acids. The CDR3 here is CSASAGEGEQYF.

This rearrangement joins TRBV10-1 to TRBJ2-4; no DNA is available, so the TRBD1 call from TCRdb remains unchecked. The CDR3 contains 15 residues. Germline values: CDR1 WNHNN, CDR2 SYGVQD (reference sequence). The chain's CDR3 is CARSGAALAKNIQYF.

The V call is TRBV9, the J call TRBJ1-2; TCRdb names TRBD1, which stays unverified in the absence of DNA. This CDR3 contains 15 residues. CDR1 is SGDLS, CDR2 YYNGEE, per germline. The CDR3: CASSGWDDTNYGYTF.

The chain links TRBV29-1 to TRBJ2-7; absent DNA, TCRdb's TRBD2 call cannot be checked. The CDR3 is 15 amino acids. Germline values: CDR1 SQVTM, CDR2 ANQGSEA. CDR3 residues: CSVEVETTGRYEQYF.